A selection of T cell receptor beta chains follows, all from one sample in a study of T cell changes during pregnancy in multiple sclerosis. Profiling relied on immunoSEQ multiplex PCR, and the TCRdb table lists in-frame clones only, not all of them. The table records 70,000 to 75,000 clones, approximately 86% of them present only once. Sequences were derived from peripheral blood, sampled before pregnancy. The receptors stem from a female donor with multiple sclerosis, enrolled in a pregnancy study. Both conserved end residues are part of each CDR3. Fields, in order: V gene, D gene, J gene, clone size, CDR3 protein, CDR3 DNA. A D gene is named only where the DNA matches it firmly. The size field is filled for only some rows; it gives once, few, many or a size class.

TRBV5-5	TRBD1	TRBJ2-3	once	CASSPGQRDSTDTQYF	TGTGCCAGCAGCCCGGGACAGCGAGATAGCACAGATACGCAGTATTTT
TRBV7-3	TRBD1	TRBJ1-2	NA	CASSPGTGVYGYTF	TGTGCCAGCAGCCCCGGGACAGGGGTCTATGGCTACACCTTC
TRBV4-1	TRBD1	TRBJ1-1	once	CASSQGDRGFTEAFF	TGCGCCAGCAGCCAAGGGGACAGGGGATTCACTGAAGCTTTCTTT
TRBV5-6	TRBD2	TRBJ2-1	NA	CASSQTGGRSYNEQFF	TGTGCCAGCAGCCAGACGGGGGGAAGAAGCTACAATGAGCAGTTCTTC
TRBV7-6	NA	TRBJ1-4	NA	CASSLGGGEKLFF	TGTGCCAGCAGCTTAGGGGGGGGTGAAAAACTGTTTTTT
TRBV7-9	NA	TRBJ1-3	NA	CASSSTGSGNTIYF	TGTGCCAGCAGCTCCACAGGGTCTGGAAACACCATATATTTT
TRBV5-6	TRBD1	TRBJ1-1	NA	CASSLGWGTGGTEAFF	TGTGCCAGCAGCTTGGGGTGGGGGACAGGGGGCACTGAAGCTTTCTTT
TRBV30	NA	TRBJ1-1	NA	CAWSNDGGQEAFF	TGTGCCTGGAGTAATGATGGGGGACAAGAAGCTTTCTTT
TRBV9	TRBD2	TRBJ2-1	NA	CASSVSGGLNSNEQFF	TGTGCCAGCAGCGTAAGCGGGGGCCTTAACTCCAATGAGCAGTTCTTC
TRBV18	TRBD2	TRBJ2-5	NA	CASSPGLAGAPRQETQYF	TGTGCCAGCTCACCTGGTCTAGCGGGGGCCCCTCGCCAAGAGACCCAGTACTTC
TRBV30	NA	TRBJ1-5	NA	CAWSYSSNQPQHF	TGTGCCTGGAGTTACAGTAGCAATCAGCCCCAGCATTTT
TRBV6-6	NA	TRBJ1-1	NA	CASSHPGHTEAFF	TGTGCCAGCAGCCATCCGGGTCACACTGAAGCTTTCTTT
TRBV2	NA	TRBJ1-6	NA	CASLEESNSPLHF	TGTGCCAGCCTAGAGGAAAGTAATTCACCCCTCCACTTT
TRBV27	NA	TRBJ2-7	few	CASSLGGAPYEQYF	TGTGCCAGCAGTTTAGGAGGGGCCCCCTACGAGCAGTACTTC
TRBV5-6	NA	TRBJ1-2	NA	CASSLGPQGSWDYGYTF	TGTGCCAGCAGCTTGGGTCCTCAGGGGTCTTGGGACTATGGCTACACCTTC
TRBV7-9	NA	TRBJ1-2	NA	CASSRDGNYGYTF	TGTGCCAGCAGCCGAGATGGTAACTATGGCTACACCTTC
TRBV7-9	NA	TRBJ1-6	NA	CASSPRENSPLHF	TGTGCCAGCAGCCCGAGGGAAAATTCACCCCTCCACTTT
TRBV5-1	NA	TRBJ1-1	NA	CASRRHDTEAFF	TGCGCCAGCAGGCGACACGACACTGAAGCTTTCTTT
TRBV15	NA	TRBJ2-1	NA	CATSRPRTQPPYNEQFF	TGTGCCACCAGCAGACCTAGAACACAACCTCCCTACAATGAGCAGTTCTTC
TRBV9	TRBD1	TRBJ1-3	NA	CASSEGARAGNTIYF	TGTGCCAGCAGTGAGGGGGCCAGGGCTGGAAACACCATATATTTT
TRBV7-9	NA	TRBJ2-7	NA	CASSLDINEQYF	TGTGCCAGCAGCTTGGACATCAACGAGCAGTACTTC
TRBV1	NA	TRBJ2-3	NA	CTSSQAVVSDTQYF	TGCACCAGCAGCCAAGCCGTAGTTTCAGATACGCAGTATTTT
TRBV4-3	NA	TRBJ1-6	NA	CASSQTGLGPLHF	TGCGCCAGCAGCCAAACAGGGTTAGGACCCCTCCACTTT